Listed below are T cell receptor beta chains from one sample, sequenced in a study of T-cell memory formation after mild COVID-19. TCRdb called the 5' RACE reads again in MiXCR, with one record for every CDR3 protein. The sample carries almost 550,000 distinct CDR3 sequences, roughly 20% recorded once. Sequencing input: PBMCs or a T cell subset sorted from them (not recorded which). The receptors derive from an adult woman who had mild COVID-19 (a few samples of this study predate the infection). Cell type and time point are not known. CDR3s include the opening cysteine and the closing phenylalanine or tryptophan. Each record gives: J gene, V gene, clone size, D gene, CDR3 DNA, CDR3 protein. The D gene is left open where the match is weak. Not all rows give a size; the values are once, few, many and, for expanded clones, a class.

TRBJ1-1	TRBV9	few	NA	TGTGCCAGCAGCGTAGTGAAGAACATGAACACTGAAGCTTTCTTT	CASSVVKNMNTEAFF
TRBJ2-3	TRBV4-2	few	TRBD1	TGTGCCAGCAGCCATGGACAGGGCACCCACACAGATACGCAGTATTTT	CASSHGQGTHTDTQYF
TRBJ2-5	TRBV7-2	NA	NA	TGTGCCAGCAGCTTAAGAACTTTGGAGACCCAGTACTTC	CASSLRTLETQYF
TRBJ2-1	TRBV10-3	few	TRBD1	TGTGCCATCAGGGGGGACAGGGGGCGAGGTGAGCAGTTCTTC	CAIRGDRGRGEQFF
TRBJ1-1	TRBV11-2	few	NA	TGTGCCAGCAGCTTAGTAGCAGGGGCGGTTAACACTGAAGCTTTCTTT	CASSLVAGAVNTEAFF
TRBJ2-3	TRBV7-9	few	NA	TGTGCCAGCAGCGGAACGGGGGAGGCCACCACCCCAGATACGCAGTATTTT	CASSGTGEATTPDTQYF
TRBJ1-5	TRBV4-1	many	TRBD1	TGCGCCAGCAGCCAGTATCCGGGACAGGCGAACCAGCCCCAGCATTTT	CASSQYPGQANQPQHF
TRBJ2-2	TRBV5-1	few	NA	TGCGCCAGCAGCTTGGCCGACGGCGGGGAGCTGTTTTTT	CASSLADGGELFF
TRBJ1-5	TRBV12-3/TRBV12-4	NA	TRBD1	TGTGCCAGCAGTCCGCGGACAGGGGCGCTTAATCAGCCCCAGCATTTT	CASSPRTGALNQPQHF
TRBJ2-1	TRBV7-3	NA	TRBD2	TGTGCCAGCAGCTTACAGGCGGGAGGGCCGTATGAGCAGTTCTTC	CASSLQAGGPYEQFF
TRBJ2-5	TRBV4-1	NA	TRBD1	TGCGCCAGCAGCCAATATGCAGGGGGCGCGGAGACCCAGTACTTC	CASSQYAGGAETQYF
TRBJ2-5	TRBV7-9	few	TRBD2	TGTGCCAGCAGCTTAGACCCCCCGACTAGCGGGAGCCAAGAGACCCAGTACTTC	CASSLDPPTSGSQETQYF
TRBJ2-6	TRBV6-1	few	NA	TGTGCCAGCGTACCGCCGGGACGACCCAACGTCCTGACTTTC	CASVPPGRPNVLTF
TRBJ1-1	TRBV7-6	few	NA	TGTGCCAGCAGCTTAGCCGCTATTTGGACAGCGAACACTGAAGCTTTCTTT	CASSLAAIWTANTEAFF
TRBJ2-7	TRBV11-3	NA	TRBD1	TGTGCCAGCGTCCGGGACAGGGACGACTACGAGCAGTACTTC	CASVRDRDDYEQYF
TRBJ2-3	TRBV7-6	many	NA	TGTGCCAGCAGCCCCGGGCATTCTAGCACAGATACGCAGTATTTT	CASSPGHSSTDTQYF
TRBJ1-2	TRBV27	NA	TRBD1	TGTGCCAGCAGTTCCGGACAGGGGGCGGTAGGCTACACCTTC	CASSSGQGAVGYTF
TRBJ2-3	TRBV4-1	few	NA	TGCGCCAGCAGCCAAGATTCTACCGGGGGATACACAGATACGCAGTATTTT	CASSQDSTGGYTDTQYF
TRBJ2-1	TRBV10-3	NA	TRBD2	TGTGCCATCAGTGAGTCAAGAGCGGGGGGTATGAGTGAGCAGTTCTTC	CAISESRAGGMSEQFF
TRBJ1-1	TRBV4-1	once	TRBD1	TGCGCCAGCAGGTCTCCGGGACAGGGGTTATACACTGAAGCTTTCTTT	CASRSPGQGLYTEAFF
TRBJ1-2	TRBV25-1	few	TRBD1	TGTGCCAGCAGTGCTCGACAGGGGGTATGGAATGGCTACACCTTC	CASSARQGVWNGYTF
TRBJ2-7	TRBV6-2/TRBV6-3	NA	TRBD2	TGTGCCAGCAGCCAGCGGGAGTGGAACGAGCAGTACTTC	CASSQREWNEQYF
TRBJ1-1	TRBV6-5	NA	NA	TGTGCCAGCAGTTACTCAGGGTCTAGGTCTGAAGCTTTCTTT	CASSYSGSRSEAFF
TRBJ1-3	TRBV20-1	NA	NA	TGCAGTGCTAGAGCGGCCAGGGTACCTGGAAACACCATATATTTT	CSARAARVPGNTIYF
TRBJ2-1	TRBV6-6	few	TRBD1	TGTGCCAGCAGAGTTTCGATCGGGACAGGCCAACAATTGGATGAGCAGTTCTTC	CASRVSIGTGQQLDEQFF
TRBJ1-1	TRBV10-3	NA	TRBD1	TGTGCCATCAGTGACCCGGGACAGCCGAACACTGAAGCTTTCTTT	CAISDPGQPNTEAFF
TRBJ2-3	TRBV7-2	few	NA	TGTGCCAGCGGGGAAGGACTCTCAAGCACAGATACGCAGTATTTT	CASGEGLSSTDTQYF
TRBJ2-7	TRBV10-3	many	NA	TGTGCCATCAGTGAGGGGCAAGACTCCTACGAGCAGTACTTC	CAISEGQDSYEQYF
TRBJ1-1	TRBV5-5	few	TRBD1	TGTGCCAGCAGCTCCGACAGGGTTTCTGAAGCTTTCTTT	CASSSDRVSEAFF